The 21 T cell receptor beta chains in this list originate from one sample, sequenced in a study of T cells in Graves' hyperthyroidism and ophthalmopathy. Amplification of TCR beta CDR3 regions used RNA as the template. HTBI primers were used for first-round RT-PCR of the TCR CDR3. Via MiXCR, TCRdb re-called the multiplex PCR reads, giving one row per CDR3 protein. The sample contains around 760,000 distinct CDR3 sequences, just over 35% of which appear only once. Sequencing used blood. The receptor set was obtained from a woman in her forties with Graves' hyperthyroidism.

CDR3 nucleotides: TGTGCCAGCAGTAAAACTCAAGGACAGCAGTACTTC. It codes for CASSKTQGQQYF. The chain recombines TRBV12-3 or TRBV12-4 with TRBJ2-7; D unclear. The CDR3 has 12 amino acids. V lost 5 bases and J 8 bases, leaving 13 bases between the germline ends.

This chain links TRBV4-1 with TRBJ1-4; D gene unclear. Trimming took 0 bases from V and 0 from J, leaving 8 bases between them. The length of the CDR3 is 16 residues. The germline V gene encodes CDR1 MGHRA and CDR2 YSYEKL. CDR3 DNA sequence: TGCGCCAGCAGCCAAGAGGTCGGATCAACTAATGAAAAACTGTTTTTT. Translated: CASSQEVGSTNEKLFF.

This clonotype was detected a few times. The chain is built from TRBV7-2 and TRBJ2-5, with TRBD2 identical over 13 bases. The germline CDR1 and CDR2 sequences are SGHTA and FQGNSA. The CDR3 runs 16 residues. J was trimmed by 5 bases and V by 5 bases; bases with no gene match: 8. Written as DNA, the CDR3 is TGTGCCAGCAGCGAACGACTAGCGGGGGGTATGGAGACCCAGTACTTC. Encoded protein: CASSERLAGGMETQYF.

This clonotype was observed a few times. The genes are TRBV20-1 and TRBJ1-1, with D unresolved. Germline V CDR1 and CDR2: DFQATT, SNEGSKA (reference sequence). There are 15 residues in the CDR3. V shed 0 bases and J shed 2 bases, with 13 bases lying between them. In nucleotides, the CDR3 is TGCAGTGCTAGAGATTTTTCCGGAGCCAACACTGAAGCTTTCTTT. This translates into CSARDFSGANTEAFF.

This clonotype was observed many times. The J gene is TRBJ1-1, the V gene TRBV20-1; possibly TRBD1 for D (6 bases). V gave up 6 bases and J gave up 3 bases, with 17 bases separating them. This CDR3 comprises 14 residues. CDR1 is DFQATT and CDR2 is SNEGSKA in the germline V gene (reference sequence). The CDR3 nucleotides read TGCAGTGCCCAATTTAGGGGGACGGACACTGAAGCTTTCTTT. Encoded protein: CSAQFRGTDTEAFF.

This clonotype was seen more than once but under ten times. The chain couples TRBV29-1 to TRBJ2-1; the match to TRBD2 covers 7 bases. The CDR3 contains 15 residues. With V trimmed by 2 bases and J by 2 bases, 6 bases remained unmatched. CDR1 SQVTM and CDR2 ANQGSEA come from the germline V gene. CDR3 in DNA: TGCAGCGTTGAACCCGGGGGGAAGGCCTACAATGAGCAGTTCTTC. This codes for CSVEPGGKAYNEQFF.

This sequence joins TRBV10-3 and TRBJ2-2, with D possibly being TRBD2 (5 bases). Germline CDR1 ENHRY, CDR2 SYGVKD. V gave up 2 bases and J gave up 7 bases, with 8 bases separating them. This CDR3 is built from 13 residues. CDR3 nucleotides: TGTGCCATCAGTGAGAACCGGGACGGGGAGCTGTTTTTT. This gives the protein CAISENRDGELFF.

This clonotype was observed a few times. One end of the junction varies from germline; a read error may be responsible. The rearrangement joins TRBV24-1 to TRBJ2-7; D unclear. Germline V lookup: CDR1 KGHDR, CDR2 SFDVKD. This CDR3 spans 15 amino acids. CDR3 coding DNA: TGTGCCAGCAGTTACCGGGCGGTAGACTCCTACGAGCAGTACTTC. Translating gives CASSYRAVDSYEQYF.

This clonotype was picked up a small number of times. V usage is TRBV7-9 and J usage is TRBJ2-2; a weak D match, TRBD2 (6 bases). Trimming shortened V by 5 bases and J by 1 base, and 11 bases separated the two germline ends. The CDR3 loop spans 15 amino acids. Looked up from germline, CDR1 is SEHNR and CDR2 is FQNEAQ (reference sequence). The CDR3 sequence is CASSPRRGNTGELFF. CDR3 DNA sequence: TGTGCCAGCAGCCCTCGGAGGGGGAACACCGGGGAGCTGTTTTTT. The whole variable domain, filled in from reference TRBV7-9 and TRBJ2-2, reads DTGVSQNPRHKITKRGQNVTFRCDPISEHNRLYWYRQTLGQGPEFLTYFQNEAQLEKSRLLSDRFSAERPKGSFSTLEIQRTEQGDSAMYLCASSPRRGNTGELFFGEGSRLTVL.

This clonotype has only one observation. The chain employs TRBV10-3 and TRBJ2-3, with 7 bases that match TRBD1. Germline CDR1 reads ENHRY; CDR2 reads SYGVKD. With V trimmed by 0 bases and J by 4 bases, 4 bases remained unmatched. The CDR3 is made up of 15 amino acids. CDR3 in DNA: TGTGCCATCAGTGAGTCGACAGGGAACCCAGATACGCAGTATTTT. Protein: CAISESTGNPDTQYF.

V usage is TRBV2 and J usage is TRBJ1-4; perhaps TRBD1 as D (6 bases). The CDR3 contains 14 residues. CDR1 and CDR2 from the germline V gene are SNHLY and FYNNEI. V shed 3 bases and J shed 4 bases, with 9 bases lying between them. DNA of the CDR3: TGTGCCAGCAGTGAGAACAGGGTTAATGAAAAACTGTTTTTT. Translated: CASSENRVNEKLFF. The complete variable domain, with remaining parts taken from reference TRBV2 and TRBJ1-4, reads EPEVTQTPSHQVTQMGQEVILRCVPISNHLYFYWYRQILGQKVEFLVSFYNNEISEKSEIFDDQFSVERPDGSNFTLKIRSTKLEDSAMYFCASSENRVNEKLFFGSGTQLSVL.

This clonotype was counted ten times or more. This chain links TRBV19 with TRBJ1-2; D possibly corresponds to TRBD1 (5 bases). Trimming took off 5 bases at V and 12 bases at J, with 19 bases between the two ends. CDR3 size: 13 residues. Germline lookup yields CDR1 LNHDA and CDR2 SQIVND (reference sequence). The CDR3: CASSPQGLPKNTF. DNA for the CDR3: TGTGCCAGTAGTCCTCAGGGTCTTCCTAAGAACACCTTC.

The rearrangement links TRBV28 to TRBJ1-1; D is unresolved. Per the germline V gene, CDR1 is MDHEN and CDR2 is SYDVKM. V was pared by 7 bases and J by 3 bases, with 12 bases between. The CDR3 totals 13 residues. The CDR3 loop is CASTTSLYTEAFF. CDR3 bases: TGTGCCAGCACCACATCCTTGTACACTGAAGCTTTCTTT.

This chain links TRBV13 with TRBJ2-5, with D perhaps TRBD1 or TRBD2 (6 bases each). Per germline, CDR1 PRHDT and CDR2 FYEKMQ (reference sequence). V was pared by 4 bases and J by 5 bases, with 26 bases between. The CDR3 has 18 amino acids. For the CDR3, the DNA is TGTGCCAGCAGCTCGGCCCTTACCCTGGACAGCCGGGGGGAGACCCAGTACTTC. As protein: CASSSALTLDSRGETQYF. The full variable domain, completed using reference TRBV13 and TRBJ2-5, is AAGVIQSPRHLIKEKRETATLKCYPIPRHDTVYWYQQGPGQDPQFLISFYEKMQSDKGSIPDRFSAQQFSDYHSELNMSSLELGDSALYFCASSSALTLDSRGETQYFGPGTRLLVL.

The chain couples TRBV12-3 or TRBV12-4 to TRBJ2-2, with D possibly called TRBD1 or TRBD2 (5 bases each). V was shortened by 8 bases and J by 1 base, with 14 bases between the two germline ends. The CDR3 has 15 residues. The chain's CDR3 is CASGERDQNTGELFF. CDR3 sequence (DNA): TGTGCCAGCGGGGAACGGGACCAGAACACCGGGGAGCTGTTTTTT.

The V call is TRBV6-5, the J call TRBJ2-7; 9 bases are shared with TRBD1. This CDR3 region has 17 residues. V lost 5 bases, J lost 3 bases, and 14 bases stayed unmatched. Germline CDR1 is MNHEY and CDR2 is SVGAGI. CDR3: CASSAPDRGLNYYEQYF. The CDR3 nucleotides read TGTGCCAGCAGTGCCCCGGACAGGGGCCTTAACTACTACGAGCAGTACTTC.

The V and J genes are TRBV19 and TRBJ1-1, with D possibly matching TRBD1 (6 bases). V lost 7 bases, J lost 3 bases, and 27 bases lay in between. Germline values: CDR1 LNHDA, CDR2 SQIVND (reference sequence). The CDR3 spans 18 residues. CDR3 nucleotide sequence: TGTGCCAGTACCTTTACCAGGACAGTGATCCTTCCGGACACTGAAGCTTTCTTT. Translated, it gives CASTFTRTVILPDTEAFF.

There are a few counts of this clonotype. The chain links TRBV25-1 to TRBJ2-2; tentative D call: TRBD2 (6 bases). Germline V gives CDR1 MGHDK, CDR2 SYGVNS. The CDR3 consists of 15 residues. Between the trimmed V and J ends, which lost 3 bases and 0 bases, there was a span of 8 bases. CDR3 bases: TGTGCCAGCAGTGATTGGGGGGCGAACACCGGGGAGCTGTTTTTT. Encoded protein: CASSDWGANTGELFF.

Ten or more counts support this clonotype. J is TRBJ2-7 and V is TRBV19; the D is unclear. CDR3 size: 13 residues. V dropped 5 bases and J dropped 2 bases, with 10 bases sitting between them. Germline CDR1 and CDR2: LNHDA and SQIVND (reference sequence). The CDR3 here is CASSPEPAYEQYF. Written as DNA, the CDR3 is TGTGCCAGTAGTCCAGAACCCGCCTACGAGCAGTACTTC. Full variable domain (remainder filled in from reference TRBV19 and TRBJ2-7): DGGITQSPKYLFRKEGQNVTLSCEQNLNHDAMYWYRQDPGQGLRLIYYSQIVNDFQKGDIAEGYSVSREKKESFPLTVTSAQKNPTAFYLCASSPEPAYEQYFGPGTRLTVT.

This chain links TRBV19 with TRBJ2-7, with D possibly matching TRBD1 (6 bases). The germline V and J ends were trimmed by 3 bases and 7 bases, with 10 bases remaining between them. Germline V gene lookup returns CDR1 LNHDA and CDR2 SQIVND (reference sequence). The CDR3 sequence is 12 residues long. The CDR3 DNA sequence: TGTGCCAGTAGTATTTTTGGACAGGAGCAGTACTTC. This gives the protein CASSIFGQEQYF.

This clonotype has ten or more counts. The rearrangement joins TRBV19 to TRBJ1-2, with 9 bases that match TRBD1. CDR1 and CDR2 from the germline V gene are LNHDA and SQIVND (reference sequence). The J segment lost 5 bases and the V segment lost 5 bases, leaving 6 bases of the junction unmatched. This CDR3 region has 14 residues. CDR3 loop: CASSSGQGWYGYTF. In DNA form, the CDR3 reads TGTGCCAGTAGTTCGGGACAGGGATGGTATGGCTACACCTTC.